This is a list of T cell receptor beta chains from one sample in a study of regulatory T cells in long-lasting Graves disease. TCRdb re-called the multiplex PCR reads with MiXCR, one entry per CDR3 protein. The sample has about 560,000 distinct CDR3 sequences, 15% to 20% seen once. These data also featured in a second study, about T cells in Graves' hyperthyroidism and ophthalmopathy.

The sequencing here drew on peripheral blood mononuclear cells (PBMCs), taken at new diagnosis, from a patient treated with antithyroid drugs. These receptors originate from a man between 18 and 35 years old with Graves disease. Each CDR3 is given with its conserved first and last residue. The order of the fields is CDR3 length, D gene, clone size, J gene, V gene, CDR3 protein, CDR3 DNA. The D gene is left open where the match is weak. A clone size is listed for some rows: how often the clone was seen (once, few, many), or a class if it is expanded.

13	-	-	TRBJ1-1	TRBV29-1	CSVGVEGGIEAFF	TGCAGCGTTGGGGTCGAGGGGGGTATTGAAGCTTTCTTT
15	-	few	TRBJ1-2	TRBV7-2	CASSSRATADYGYTF	TGTGCCAGCAGCTCCCGGGCCACGGCGGACTATGGCTACACCTTC
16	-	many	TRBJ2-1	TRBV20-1	CSASIRKAGRGIEQFF	TGCAGTGCTAGTATTAGGAAAGCGGGCAGGGGCATTGAGCAGTTCTTC
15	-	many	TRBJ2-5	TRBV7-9	CASSEPQGWEETQYF	TGTGCCAGCAGCGAACCGCAGGGGTGGGAGGAGACCCAGTACTTC
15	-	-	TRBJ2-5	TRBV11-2	CASSPAPGSQETQYF	TGTGCCAGCAGCCCCGCCCCGGGATCTCAAGAGACCCAGTACTTC
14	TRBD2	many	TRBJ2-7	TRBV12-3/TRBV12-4	CASRGLAGPYEQYF	TGTGCCAGCCGGGGACTAGCGGGACCCTACGAGCAGTACTTC
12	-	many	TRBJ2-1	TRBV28	CASSFGLAEQFF	TGTGCCAGCAGTTTTGGACTTGCCGAACAGTTCTTC
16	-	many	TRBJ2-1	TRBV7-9	CASTPRRAGTTSEQFF	TGTGCCAGCACCCCTCGTCGGGCAGGGACGACCAGTGAGCAGTTCTTC
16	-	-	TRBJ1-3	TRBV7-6	CASSLVVPSSGNTIYF	TGTGCCAGCAGCTTAGTCGTGCCTAGCTCTGGAAACACCATATATTTT
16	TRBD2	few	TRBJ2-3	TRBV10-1	CASSSSTSGNTDTQYF	TGCGCCAGCAGTTCTTCTACTAGCGGAAACACAGATACGCAGTATTTT
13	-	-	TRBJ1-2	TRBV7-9	CASSLQGRGGYTF	TGTGCCAGCAGCTTACAGGGGCGGGGTGGCTACACCTTC
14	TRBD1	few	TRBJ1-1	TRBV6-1	CATPGQGRDTEAFF	TGTGCCACCCCAGGACAGGGAAGAGACACTGAAGCTTTCTTT
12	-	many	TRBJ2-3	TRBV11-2	CASSFEGATQYF	TGTGCCAGCAGCTTTGAGGGAGCCACGCAGTATTTT
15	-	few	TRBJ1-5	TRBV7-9	CASSFGLASNQPQHF	TGTGCCAGCAGCTTTGGGCTAGCAAGCAATCAGCCCCAGCATTTT
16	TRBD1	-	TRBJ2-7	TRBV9	CASSVAWAGGKNEQYF	TGTGCCAGCAGCGTAGCCTGGGCAGGGGGCAAAAACGAGCAGTACTTC
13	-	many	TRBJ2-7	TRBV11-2	CASSAGLTYEQYF	TGTGCCAGCAGCGCAGGGCTTACCTACGAGCAGTACTTC
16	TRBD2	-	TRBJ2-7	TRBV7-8	CASSSPGLAGVNEQYF	TGTGCCAGCAGCTCGCCGGGACTAGCGGGAGTGAACGAGCAGTACTTC
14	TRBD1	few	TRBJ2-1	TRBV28	CASSDFTGENEQFF	TGTGCCAGCAGTGATTTCACAGGGGAAAATGAGCAGTTCTTC
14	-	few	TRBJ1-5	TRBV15	CATSRPRSDRLQHF	TGTGCCACCAGCAGGCCAAGGTCCGACAGACTCCAGCATTTT
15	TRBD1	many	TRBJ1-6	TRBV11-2	CASSSPRDRGPPLHF	TGTGCCAGCAGCTCCCCCCGGGACAGGGGGCCACCCCTCCACTTT
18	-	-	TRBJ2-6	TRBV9	CASSANRRTAAGANVLTF	TGTGCCAGCAGCGCAAATAGGAGGACAGCCGCTGGGGCCAACGTCCTGACTTTC
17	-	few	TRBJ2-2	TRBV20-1	CSARDLSRGVATGELFF	TGCAGTGCTAGAGATCTGTCTCGCGGGGTGGCAACCGGGGAGCTGTTTTTT
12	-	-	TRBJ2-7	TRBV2	CASSVSTYEQYF	TGTGCCAGCAGTGTCAGCACCTACGAGCAGTACTTC
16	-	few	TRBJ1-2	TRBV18	CASSPRTETLRTGYTF	TGTGCCAGCTCACCACGAACAGAAACTTTACGGACCGGCTACACCTTC
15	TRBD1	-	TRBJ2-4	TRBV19	CASSLMDREKNIQYF	TGTGCCAGTAGTTTGATGGACAGGGAAAAAAACATTCAGTACTTC
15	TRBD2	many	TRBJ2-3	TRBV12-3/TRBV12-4	CASSRSGRATDTQYF	TGTGCCAGCAGTCGGAGCGGGAGGGCCACAGATACGCAGTATTTT
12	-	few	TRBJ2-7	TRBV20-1	CSGQGESYEQYF	TGCAGTGGGCAGGGAGAGTCCTACGAGCAGTACTTC
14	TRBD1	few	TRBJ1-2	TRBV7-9	CASKPGQGDYGYTF	TGTGCCAGCAAACCGGGACAGGGGGACTATGGCTACACCTTC
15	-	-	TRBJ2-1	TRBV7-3	CASSLGGLPGNEQFF	TGTGCCAGCAGCTTAGGGGGTCTCCCAGGGAATGAGCAGTTCTTC
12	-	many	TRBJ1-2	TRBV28	CASSQGVYGYTF	TGTGCCAGCAGCCAGGGCGTCTATGGCTACACCTTC
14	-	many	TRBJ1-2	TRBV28	CATPLRGRGNGYTF	TGTGCAACCCCCTTGAGGGGCAGGGGAAATGGCTACACCTTC
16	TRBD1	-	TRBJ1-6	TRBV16	CASSQSTGAYNSPLHF	TGTGCCAGCAGCCAATCTACAGGGGCGTATAATTCACCCCTCCACTTT
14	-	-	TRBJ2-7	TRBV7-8	CASRRQGRGDEQYF	TGTGCCAGCAGGCGTCAGGGGCGGGGCGACGAGCAGTACTTC
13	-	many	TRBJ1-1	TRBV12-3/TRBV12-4	CASRPGRATEAFF	TGTGCCAGCAGGCCGGGGCGTGCGACTGAAGCTTTCTTT
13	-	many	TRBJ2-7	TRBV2	CASSVGSINEQYF	TGTGCCAGCAGTGTCGGGAGCATTAACGAGCAGTACTTC
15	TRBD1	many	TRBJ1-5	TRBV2	CASSVSGQGDQPQHF	TGTGCCAGCAGTGTGTCCGGACAGGGGGATCAGCCCCAGCATTTT
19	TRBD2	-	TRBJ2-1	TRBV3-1	CASSHYPGLAESSYNEQFF	TGTGCCAGCAGCCACTACCCTGGACTAGCGGAAAGCTCCTACAATGAGCAGTTCTTC
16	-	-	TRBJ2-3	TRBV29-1	CSFDDRLQRSTDTQYF	TGCAGCTTCGATGATAGACTACAGAGGAGCACAGATACGCAGTATTTT
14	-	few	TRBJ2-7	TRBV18	CASSPREGTYEQYF	TGTGCCAGCTCACCACGTGAGGGGACCTACGAGCAGTACTTC
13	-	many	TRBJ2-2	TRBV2	CASRPDQTGELFF	TGTGCCAGCAGACCCGACCAAACCGGGGAGCTGTTTTTT
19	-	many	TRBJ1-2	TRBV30	CAWSVTIPMGGVPPYGYTF	TGTGCCTGGAGTGTAACAATTCCTATGGGAGGGGTACCGCCCTATGGCTACACCTTC
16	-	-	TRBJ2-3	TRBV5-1	CASSLLPGIAADTQYF	TGTGCCAGCAGCTTGTTGCCCGGGATCGCTGCAGATACGCAGTATTTT
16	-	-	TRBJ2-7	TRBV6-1	CASSFGPINEEYEQYF	TGTGCCAGCAGCTTTGGTCCCATTAATGAGGAGTACGAGCAGTACTTC
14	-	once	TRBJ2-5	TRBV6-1	CASSHGGVGETQYF	TGTGCCAGCAGTCACGGCGGGGTAGGCGAGACCCAGTACTTC
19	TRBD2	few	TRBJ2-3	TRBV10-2	CASSVRLADITGDADTQYF	TGCGCCAGCAGTGTGCGACTAGCAGATATCACCGGAGATGCAGATACGCAGTATTTT
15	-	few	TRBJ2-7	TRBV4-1	CASSQEVLRELEQYF	TGCGCCAGCAGCCAAGAAGTTTTACGCGAACTCGAGCAGTACTTC
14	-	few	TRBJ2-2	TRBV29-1	CSVDGGSLTGELFF	TGCAGCGTTGATGGGGGCTCTCTAACCGGGGAGCTGTTTTTT
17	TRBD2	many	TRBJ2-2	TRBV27	CASSPGLAGSNTGELFF	TGTGCCAGCAGTCCGGGACTAGCGGGGTCGAACACCGGGGAGCTGTTTTTT
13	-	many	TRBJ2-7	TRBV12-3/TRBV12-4	CASSSWGVGEQYF	TGTGCCAGCAGTTCCTGGGGGGTGGGAGAGCAGTACTTC
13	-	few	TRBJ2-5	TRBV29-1	CSVARTTQETQYF	TGCAGCGTTGCGAGGACCACCCAAGAGACCCAGTACTTC
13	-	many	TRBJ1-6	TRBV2	CATGHPYNSPLHF	TGTGCCACGGGACACCCCTATAATTCACCCCTCCACTTT
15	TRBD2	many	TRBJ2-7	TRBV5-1	CASSFVAGTSYEQYF	TGCGCCAGCAGCTTCGTAGCGGGAACCTCCTACGAGCAGTACTTC
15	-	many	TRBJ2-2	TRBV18	CASSPQQGGTGELFF	TGTGCCAGCTCACCACAACAGGGCGGCACCGGGGAGCTGTTTTTT
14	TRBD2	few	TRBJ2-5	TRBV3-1	CASSPRAGVETQYF	TGTGCCAGCAGCCCCCGGGCGGGGGTAGAGACCCAGTACTTC